This TCR beta chain was obtained from a study of T-cell memory formation after mild COVID-19. The ends lost 5 bases at V and 3 bases at J; junction bases unmatched: 0. The CDR3 runs 12 residues. Germline CDR1 and CDR2: MDHEN and SYDVKM. This clonotype was found a few times. Sample barcodes and UMIs were carried by the TCR alpha and TCR beta cDNA libraries that 5'RACE generated with constant-segment primers. TCRdb passed the 5' RACE reads through MiXCR, listing each CDR3 protein once. The sample yields a few hundred thousand distinct CDR3 sequences, roughly a tenth seen once. The J gene is TRBJ2-7, the V gene TRBV28, with 8 nucleotides matching TRBD1. Sequencing was performed on PBMCs or a T cell subset sorted from them (not recorded which). The sequence came from a man aged 18-30 years who had mild COVID-19 (a few samples of this study predate the infection). Cell type and time point are not known. The CDR3 here is CASSTGGYEQYV. The CDR3, as DNA: TGTGCCAGCAGTACAGGGGGCTACGAGCAGTACGTC.